This T cell receptor (beta chain) emerged from a study of T-cell memory formation after mild COVID-19. General study results and limits: The study found contracting CD4+ clones mainly in CM and EM and contracting CD8+ clones in EMRA.

TCRdb analysed the 5' RACE reads with MiXCR anew, one entry per CDR3 protein. The table shows about 260,000 distinct CDR3 sequences, with approximately 15% occurring only once. In its sample, this clonotype was seen a few times. The antigen is undetermined. There are 16 residues in the CDR3. Trimming cost V 6 bases and J 0 bases, with 15 bases left between them. This receptor was identified in a young man who had mild COVID-19 (a few samples of this study predate the infection). Cell type and time point are not known. The source material was PBMCs or a T cell subset sorted from them (not recorded which). The chain has TRBV12-3 or TRBV12-4 and TRBJ1-3; D ambiguous. This CDR3 is CASSPRQADSGNTIYF. The CDR3 DNA reads TGTGCCAGCAGCCCCCGGCAGGCCGACTCTGGAAACACCATATATTTT.